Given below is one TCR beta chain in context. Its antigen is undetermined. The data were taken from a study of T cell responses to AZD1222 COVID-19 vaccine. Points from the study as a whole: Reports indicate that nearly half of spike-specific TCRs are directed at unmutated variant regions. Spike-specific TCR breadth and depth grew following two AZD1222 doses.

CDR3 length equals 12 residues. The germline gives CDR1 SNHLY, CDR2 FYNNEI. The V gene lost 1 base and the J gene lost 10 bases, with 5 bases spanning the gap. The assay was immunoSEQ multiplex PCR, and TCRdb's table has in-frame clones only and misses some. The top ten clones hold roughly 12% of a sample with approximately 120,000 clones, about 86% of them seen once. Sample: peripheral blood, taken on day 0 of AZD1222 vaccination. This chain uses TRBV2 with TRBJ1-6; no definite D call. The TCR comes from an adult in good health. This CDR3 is CASSEVESPLHF. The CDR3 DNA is TGTGCCAGCAGTGAAGTCGAATCACCCCTCCACTTT.